Listed below are T cell receptor beta chains from one sample, sequenced in a study of cytomegalovirus exposure and HLA in healthy donors. Only in-frame clones appear in the TCRdb table, and some are missing; sequencing was by immunoSEQ multiplex PCR. The sample records some 170,000 clones, about 89% being singletons. Input material: PBMCs. The source is a man aged 18 to 30 in good health and CMV-seropositive. CDR3s include the opening cysteine and the closing phenylalanine or tryptophan. The D gene is left open where the match is weak. The size entry is marked missing in some rows and otherwise reads once, few, many or a size class.

TRBJ2-7 TRBV10-3 TRBD1 . CAIRAGTGENEQYF TGTGCCATCAGGGCCGGGACAGGGGAGAACGAGCAGTACTTC
TRBJ2-5 TRBV9 . few CASSVRPGLGETQYF TGTGCCAGCAGCGTACGCCCAGGCTTGGGAGAGACCCAGTACTTC
TRBJ1-2 TRBV5-4 . . CASSKYNSGTSDGYTF TGTGCCAGCAGCAAATATAACTCCGGGACATCTGATGGCTACACCTTC
TRBJ1-3 TRBV27 . . CASSPKPGIGNTIYF TGTGCCAGCAGTCCTAAACCAGGGATTGGAAACACCATATATTTT
TRBJ2-5 TRBV9 . . CASSVSGTQETQYF TGTGCCAGCAGCGTGTCCGGGACTCAAGAGACCCAGTACTTC
TRBJ1-1 TRBV15 . . CATSRDLSSTEAFF TGTGCCACCAGCAGAGATCTGAGCTCCACTGAAGCTTTCTTT
TRBJ2-2 TRBV9 . . CASSAGSTGELFF TGTGCCAGCAGCGCGGGTAGCACCGGGGAGCTGTTTTTT
TRBJ2-3 TRBV28 TRBD2 . CASSSLAGADTQYF TGTGCCAGCAGTTCTCTAGCGGGTGCAGATACGCAGTATTTT
TRBJ2-1 TRBV9 TRBD2 . CASSVARLAGGNEQFF TGTGCCAGCAGCGTAGCCCGACTAGCGGGAGGGAATGAGCAGTTCTTC
TRBJ2-1 TRBV2 TRBD2 . CASSEASGGRNNEQFF TGTGCCAGCAGTGAAGCGAGCGGGGGAAGAAACAATGAGCAGTTCTTC
TRBJ2-1 TRBV10-3 TRBD2 . CAITRLAGLNNEQFF TGTGCCATCACCAGACTAGCGGGGCTGAACAATGAGCAGTTCTTC
TRBJ2-7 TRBV7-2 . . CASSLLALYTYEQYF TGTGCCAGCAGCTTACTAGCACTCTACACCTACGAGCAGTACTTC
TRBJ2-7 TRBV6-6 TRBD1 . CATDMDRGQVYEQYF TGTGCCACCGACATGGACAGGGGGCAAGTCTACGAGCAGTACTTC
TRBJ1-5 TRBV5-6 . . CASSGRVSNQPQHF TGTGCCAGCAGCGGCAGGGTTAGCAATCAGCCCCAGCATTTT
TRBJ1-6 TRBV1 . . CTSSQAVGTGDPPLHF TGCACCAGCAGCCAAGCGGTCGGGACAGGGGATCCACCCCTCCACTTT
TRBJ1-3 TRBV9 . . CASSVGVGTLHTIYF TGTGCCAGCAGCGTAGGAGTAGGGACTCTACACACCATATATTTT
TRBJ2-7 TRBV7-2 TRBD2 . CASSVGLAGYEQYF TGTGCCAGCAGCGTGGGACTAGCTGGGTACGAGCAGTACTTC
TRBJ1-2 TRBV13 . . CASSLAQLYGYTF TGTGCCAGCAGCTTAGCACAACTATACGGCTACACCTTC
TRBJ2-3 TRBV7-2 . . CASSLPRDTDTQYF TGTGCCAGCAGCTTACCCAGGGACACAGATACGCAGTATTTT
TRBJ1-6 TRBV30 . . CAWSVEDSHTSPLHF TGTGCCTGGAGTGTGGAAGACAGTCATACTTCACCCCTCCACTTT
TRBJ2-2 TRBV18 TRBD2 . CASSRETSGPTGELFF TGTGCCAGCTCTCGAGAAACTAGCGGACCGACCGGGGAGCTGTTTTTT
TRBJ1-5 TRBV5-5 TRBD1 . CASSLAVRGPRYKPQHF TGTGCCAGCAGCTTGGCCGTAAGGGGGCCCCGGTATAAGCCCCAGCATTTT
TRBJ2-2 TRBV10-3 TRBD2 . CAISEAGGLAGNTGELFF TGTGCCATCAGTGAGGCGGGAGGACTAGCGGGCAACACCGGGGAGCTGTTTTTT
TRBJ2-7 TRBV4-2 TRBD1 . CASSQAPGQASSYEQYF TGTGCCAGCAGCCAAGCTCCCGGACAGGCCAGCTCCTACGAGCAGTACTTC
TRBJ2-7 TRBV27 TRBD1 . CASSLRSGGFYEQYF TGTGCCAGCAGTTTAAGGTCAGGGGGCTTCTACGAGCAGTACTTC
TRBJ2-1 TRBV19 TRBD2 . CASSPPAGASRREQFF TGTGCCAGTAGTCCCCCAGCGGGAGCTTCCAGAAGGGAGCAGTTCTTC
TRBJ2-7 TRBV9 TRBD2 . CASSAGGTSGPYEQYF TGTGCCAGCAGCGCGGGAGGGACTAGCGGACCCTACGAGCAGTACTTC
TRBJ2-7 TRBV7-2 TRBD2 . CASSWAGGPIYEQYF TGTGCCAGCAGCTGGGCGGGGGGCCCCATTTACGAGCAGTACTTC
TRBJ2-7 TRBV7-6 . . CASSLSAGQATYEQYF TGTGCCAGCAGCCTTTCTGCGGGGCAGGCCACCTACGAGCAGTACTTC
TRBJ2-1 TRBV9 TRBD2 . CASSGGAGGRNEQFF TGTGCCAGCAGCGGTGGGGCGGGGGGGCGGAATGAGCAGTTCTTC
TRBJ1-5 TRBV12-5 . few CASGLGEPQHF TGTGCTAGTGGTCTCGGAGAGCCCCAGCATTTT
TRBJ1-1 TRBV27 TRBD1 . CASSLTGSTEAFF TGTGCCAGCAGCCTGACAGGGTCCACTGAAGCTTTCTTT
TRBJ2-5 TRBV27 . . CASSLSNPGGETQYF TGTGCCAGCAGTTTATCCAATCCCGGGGGTGAGACCCAGTACTTC
TRBJ2-7 TRBV4-1 . . CASSQSAGLALYEQYF TGCGCCAGCAGCCAATCCGCCGGGCTAGCGCTCTACGAGCAGTACTTC
TRBJ2-3 TRBV5-6 . once CASSLDRNPDTQYF TGTGCCAGCAGCTTGGACAGAAATCCAGATACGCAGTATTTT
TRBJ1-5 TRBV19 TRBD1 . CATQQGGNQPQHF TGTGCCACGCAACAGGGGGGCAATCAGCCCCAGCATTTT
TRBJ1-6 TRBV6-5 TRBD1 . CASSWRTGSSPLHF TGTGCCAGCAGTTGGCGGACAGGGTCATCACCCCTCCACTTT
TRBJ1-1 TRBV6-5 . once CASSLQMNTEAFF TGTGCCAGCAGTCTTCAGATGAACACTGAAGCTTTCTTT
TRBJ2-3 TRBV2 . . CASRDSSTSTDTQYF TGTGCCAGCAGAGACAGCAGCACTAGCACAGATACGCAGTATTTT